This T cell receptor beta chain derives from a study of CD8 T cells in ankylosing spondylitis. A note on this clonotype: Antigen specificity is unknown.

This CDR3 is 15 amino acids long. After removal of 5 bases from V and 6 bases from J, the junction contained 6 bases not matched to a gene. CDR1 is SNHLY, CDR2 FYNNEI, per germline. Study-wide findings and caveats: Blood of patients with ankylosing spondylitis appeared to be characterized by a TCR beta motif of eight highly homologous variants. Reportedly, significant enrichment of disease-linked clones occurred in matched ankylosing spondylitis synovial fluid. Disease-linked clones, CD8+, were relatively rare in peripheral blood.

In TCRdb, the 5' RACE reads were re-called with MiXCR into one record per CDR3 protein. The data hold approximately 400,000 distinct CDR3 sequences, with over 15% observed a single time. The receptor comes from a male donor with ankylosing spondylitis. This chain joins TRBV2 and TRBJ2-2, with 10 bases aligning to TRBD2. What was sequenced was blood, either unsorted or a sorted T cell fraction (not recorded which). The CDR3 sequence is CASSSGTSASGELFF. In DNA form, the CDR3 reads TGTGCCAGCAGTTCCGGGACTAGCGCATCCGGGGAGCTGTTTTTT.